These 16 T cell receptor beta chains were all obtained from the same sample, sequenced in a study of long-term antiretroviral therapy in people with HIV. Researchers report immunoSEQ v3.0 was run at survey level. Some clones are missing from TCRdb's copy, which holds only in-frame ones; the method was immunoSEQ multiplex PCR. This sample has approximately 20,000 clones, with 60% to 80% found just once. The sample consisted of unsorted PBMCs, taken around 1.7 years before starting antiretroviral therapy. These receptors were obtained from a woman in her thirties or forties with HIV.

There are a few counts of this clone. This sequence joins TRBV4-2 and TRBJ2-7; maybe TRBD2 (6 bases). The germline V and J ends were trimmed by 1 base and 4 bases, with 11 bases remaining between them. Germline values: CDR1 LGHNA, CDR2 YNFKEQ. The CDR3 is 14 amino acids. The CDR3 spells CASSQGDSGYEQYF. The CDR3 nucleotides are TGTGCCAGCAGCCAAGGAGATAGCGGTTACGAGCAGTACTTC.

V is TRBV5-1 and J is TRBJ2-7; 9 bases are shared with TRBD1. The germline gives CDR1 SGHRS, CDR2 YFSETQ. This CDR3 is built from 16 residues. Germline trimming cut 0 bases from V and 1 base from J; bases unmatched to any gene: 5. The CDR3 protein is CASSLGGTGLSYEQYF. The CDR3 nucleotides are TGCGCCAGCAGCTTGGGGGGGACAGGGTTATCCTACGAGCAGTACTTC.

The V and J genes are TRBV9 and TRBJ2-1, with D possibly TRBD1 on 6 matching bases. The germline V and J ends were trimmed by 0 bases and 7 bases, with 17 bases remaining between them. The CDR3 is made up of 16 amino acids. Germline assignment: CDR1 SGDLS and CDR2 YYNGEE. CDR3: CASSVARGLGNNEQFF. The CDR3, as DNA: TGTGCCAGCAGCGTAGCCAGGGGTTTGGGTAATAATGAGCAGTTCTTC.

The chain joins TRBV25-1 to TRBJ2-7; 7 bases line up with TRBD1. Losses at the gene ends were 4 bases for V and 5 bases for J; bases not matched to a gene: 11. The CDR3 runs to 15 residues. CDR1 MGHDK and CDR2 SYGVNS come from the germline V gene. Written as DNA, the CDR3 is TGTGCCAGCAGTGGGCCCAACAGGGGCTTGCACGAGCAGTACTTC. It specifies CASSGPNRGLHEQYF.

The CDR3 is CASSLGGGELFF. CDR3 sequence (DNA): TGTGCCAGCAGCTTGGGTGGCGGGGAGCTGTTTTTT. J is TRBJ2-2 and V is TRBV5-4; D remains ambiguous. Germline V CDR1 and CDR2: SGHNT, YYREEE (reference sequence). V was pared by 0 bases and J by 7 bases, with 4 bases between. The CDR3 is made up of 12 amino acids.

This chain connects TRBV4-1 to TRBJ2-1; TRBD2 is a possible D gene (5 bases). This CDR3 has 13 residues. Germline CDR1 and CDR2: MGHRA and YSYEKL. The ends were cut back, 0 bases at V and 9 bases at J, with 9 bases in the middle. The CDR3 protein is CASSQEERIEQFF. The CDR3 DNA sequence: TGCGCCAGCAGCCAAGAAGAGCGGATTGAGCAGTTCTTC.

V usage is TRBV27 and J usage is TRBJ2-3, with 9 bases fitting TRBD1. Germline lookup yields CDR1 MNHEY and CDR2 SMNVEV (reference sequence). J was trimmed by 6 bases and V by 5 bases; bases with no gene match: 9. This CDR3 has 15 residues. The CDR3: CASSLPGTGYDTQYF. The CDR3 DNA is TGTGCCAGCAGTCTCCCCGGGACAGGGTATGATACGCAGTATTTT.

The chain recombines TRBV4-2 with TRBJ2-7, with D tentatively TRBD2 (5 bases). The CDR3 contains 14 residues. Germline V CDR1 and CDR2: LGHNA, YNFKEQ. The V gene lost 0 bases and the J gene lost 4 bases, with 10 bases spanning the gap. As DNA, the CDR3 is TGTGCCAGCAGCCAAGAGATACTAGTGTACGAGCAGTACTTC. Its protein product is CASSQEILVYEQYF.

The rearrangement uses TRBV13 and TRBJ1-4; possible D gene TRBD1, 5 bases. Germline CDR1 reads PRHDT; CDR2 reads FYEKMQ (reference sequence). CDR3 length equals 16 residues. Trimming stripped 6 bases from V and 2 bases from J, with 16 bases between. Here the CDR3 reads CASSPTYGGTNEKLFF. As DNA, the CDR3 is TGTGCCAGCAGTCCTACTTACGGGGGGACTAATGAAAAACTGTTTTTT.

As DNA, the CDR3 is TGCGCCAGCAGCTTGGAGGGCAGCTCTGGAAACACCATATATTTT. This encodes CASSLEGSSGNTIYF. The rearrangement links TRBV5-1 to TRBJ1-3, with D unresolved. The CDR3 extends over 15 amino acids. V was cut by 0 bases and J by 0 bases, with 7 bases left in between. Germline V gene lookup returns CDR1 SGHRS and CDR2 YFSETQ.

This clone was seen more than once but under ten times. The gene calls are TRBV6-5 and TRBJ2-5, with TRBD2 matching over 7 bases. Germline trimming cut 0 bases from V and 5 bases from J; bases unmatched to any gene: 9. This CDR3 comprises 16 residues. CDR1 MNHEY and CDR2 SVGAGI come from the germline V gene. Here the CDR3 reads CASSYSHGGSWETQYF. The CDR3 nucleotides are TGTGCCAGCAGTTACTCCCACGGCGGGAGTTGGGAGACCCAGTACTTC.

This chain uses TRBV6-6 with TRBJ2-7; D is undetermined. Per germline, CDR1 MNHNY and CDR2 SVGAGI (reference sequence). V was shortened by 6 bases and J by 4 bases, with 13 bases between the two germline ends. The CDR3 totals 13 residues. CDR3 in DNA: TGTGCCAGCAGCGCCACCGCGAGTTACGAGCAGTACTTC. As protein: CASSATASYEQYF.

V gene TRBV14 combines with J gene TRBJ1-2; TRBD1 matches 7 bases. The germline V gene encodes CDR1 SGHDN and CDR2 FVKESK. The CDR3 runs to 15 residues. With V trimmed by 0 bases and J by 8 bases, 9 bases remained unmatched. Here the CDR3 reads CASSQEPQTGRGYTF. The CDR3 DNA is TGTGCCAGCAGCCAAGAGCCCCAGACAGGGCGAGGCTACACCTTC.

Only a few counts were recorded for this clone. The chain carries TRBV9 and TRBJ2-5; no definite D call. This CDR3 has 18 residues. Germline V gene lookup returns CDR1 SGDLS and CDR2 YYNGEE. Trimming removed 3 bases at V and 2 bases at J, with 23 bases between. The CDR3 loop is CASSANWASFKDQETQYF. The CDR3 DNA is TGTGCCAGCAGCGCCAACTGGGCCTCGTTCAAAGATCAAGAGACCCAGTACTTC.

The CDR3 bases are TGTGCCAGCAGGCAAGCGGGGGGGTGGCCAGATACGCAGTATTTT. It yields the protein CASRQAGGWPDTQYF. The V call is TRBV27, the J call TRBJ2-3, with TRBD2 matching over 10 bases. Germline CDR1 reads MNHEY; CDR2 reads SMNVEV (reference sequence). V lost 6 bases to trimming and J lost 4 bases; unmatched junction nucleotides: 7. The CDR3 covers 15 residues.

This clone was counted once. The chain combines TRBV7-2 with TRBJ1-1; D is possibly TRBD1 (5 bases). Per the germline V gene, CDR1 is SGHTA and CDR2 is FQGNSA. The ends were cut back, 1 base at V and 6 bases at J, with 6 bases in the middle. This CDR3 comprises 12 residues. The CDR3 loop reads CASSLGGPEAFF. The CDR3 DNA is TGTGCCAGCAGCTTAGGGGGCCCTGAAGCTTTCTTT.